This entry lists 29 T cell receptor beta chains sequenced from one sample in a study of cytomegalovirus exposure and HLA in healthy donors. The PCR made use of 60 Vbeta and 13 Jbeta primers. Sequenced by immunoSEQ multiplex PCR; TCRdb stores in-frame clones only, minus some. The sample has 50,000 or so clones, about three quarters seen once. The sequenced material came from PBMCs. The receptors come from a man aged 18 to 30 in good health and CMV-seronegative.

The V gene is TRBV15, the J gene TRBJ2-5; D is perhaps TRBD1 (5 bases). Germline values: CDR1 LNHNV, CDR2 YYDKDF (reference sequence). The V end was cut by 0 bases, the J end by 0 bases, with 11 bases between. This CDR3 spans 16 amino acids. The CDR3 reads CATSREDRQYQETQYF. CDR3 coding DNA: TGTGCCACCAGCAGAGAGGACCGACAGTACCAAGAGACCCAGTACTTC.

The chain joins TRBV28 to TRBJ1-2, with 7 bases matching TRBD1. Per the germline V gene, CDR1 is MDHEN and CDR2 is SYDVKM. The CDR3 totals 11 residues. V dropped 10 bases and J dropped 4; count of bases not matched to a gene: 3. This CDR3 is CAITGAYGYTF. The CDR3 DNA sequence: TGTGCCATTACAGGGGCCTATGGCTACACCTTC.

This chain links TRBV10-3 with TRBJ2-7, with D possibly TRBD1 on 5 matching bases. The germline gives CDR1 ENHRY, CDR2 SYGVKD. The V end was cut by 2 bases, the J end by 4 bases, with 12 bases between. CDR3 length: 14 amino acids. The CDR3 coding sequence is TGTGCCATCAGTGAGATAGGGGCTTCGTACGAGCAGTACTTC. As protein: CAISEIGASYEQYF.

The CDR3 loop reads CASREDGAKEQFF. In DNA, the CDR3 is TGTGCCAGCAGGGAAGATGGGGCGAAAGAGCAGTTCTTC. The chain has TRBV28 and TRBJ2-1; D may be TRBD1 (5 bases). CDR1 and CDR2 (germline): MDHEN, SYDVKM. CDR3 length: 13 amino acids. The V and J ends lost 6 bases and 10 bases respectively, with 16 bases between them.

DNA for the CDR3: TGTGCCATCAGTGAACCGGGACAGGGGGCCCACGAGCAGTACTTC. It translates to CAISEPGQGAHEQYF. This rearrangement joins TRBV10-3 to TRBJ2-7; 12 bases align to TRBD1. The length of the CDR3 is 15 residues. The junction had 5 bases not matched to a gene; V was cut back by 3 bases and J by 5 bases. CDR1 ENHRY and CDR2 SYGVKD come from the germline V gene.

This chain uses TRBV7-2 with TRBJ1-5, with 8 positions matching TRBD1. Losses at the gene ends were 2 bases for V and 6 bases for J; bases not matched to a gene: 6. CDR3 length: 15 amino acids. Germline V lookup: CDR1 SGHTA, CDR2 FQGNSA. The CDR3 DNA is TGTGCCAGCAGCTTACAGGGCAGGGGGCCTCAGCCCCAGCATTTT. It codes for CASSLQGRGPQPQHF. Combining the CDR3 with reference TRBV7-2 and TRBJ1-5 gives the whole variable domain GAGVSQSPSNKVTEKGKDVELRCDPISGHTALYWYRQSLGQGLEFLIYFQGNSAPDKSGLPSDRFSAERTGGSVSTLTIQRTQQEDSAVYLCASSLQGRGPQPQHFGDGTRLSIL.

This clone was seen once. J is TRBJ1-2 and V is TRBV7-2, with 7 bases lining up with TRBD1. This CDR3 has 13 amino acids. Germline V lookup: CDR1 SGHTA, CDR2 FQGNSA. The ends lost 7 bases at V and 14 bases at J; junction bases unmatched: 16. CDR3: CASTRDSATGGTF. The CDR3 DNA sequence: TGTGCCAGCACCCGGGACAGCGCCACTGGGGGGACCTTC.

The V gene is TRBV5-4, the J gene TRBJ1-1, with 7 bases identical to TRBD1. The CDR3 consists of 15 residues. V lost 0 bases and J lost 1; bases outside the gene matches: 3. Germline CDR1 is SGHNT and CDR2 is YYREEE (reference sequence). This chain's CDR3 is CASSLVGGKNTEAFF. CDR3 in DNA: TGTGCCAGCAGCTTGGTAGGGGGCAAGAACACTGAAGCTTTCTTT.

The CDR3 sequence is CASSQDLTGPYEQYF. As DNA, the CDR3 is TGCGCCAGCAGCCAAGATCTTACAGGGCCCTACGAGCAGTACTTC. The chain recombines TRBV4-3 with TRBJ2-7; D is perhaps TRBD1 (6 bases). Germline CDR1 is LGHNA and CDR2 is YSLEER. Trimming took 0 bases from V and 2 from J, leaving 11 bases between them. CDR3 length: 15 residues.

V gene TRBV11-2 combines with J gene TRBJ1-1, with a tentative D call TRBD1 (6 bases). From germline, CDR1 is SGHAT and CDR2 FQNNGV. The CDR3 covers 14 residues. The V end lost 3 bases, the J end lost 4 bases, and 12 bases lay between the germline ends. For the CDR3, the DNA is TGTGCCAGCAGCTTTACTACAGGGCCCACTGAAGCTTTCTTT. Its translation: CASSFTTGPTEAFF.

This rearrangement joins TRBV4-2 to TRBJ2-2; a weak D match, TRBD2 (6 bases). Per the germline V gene, CDR1 is LGHNA and CDR2 is YNFKEQ. Between the trimmed V and J ends, which lost 0 bases and 1 base, there was a span of 9 bases. The length of the CDR3 is 16 residues. CDR3 sequence reads: CASSQDLGGNTGELFF. The CDR3 coding sequence is TGTGCCAGCAGCCAAGATCTGGGGGGGAACACCGGGGAGCTGTTTTTT.

The V call is TRBV28, the J call TRBJ2-1, with a tentative D call TRBD2 (5 bases). CDR3 length: 12 residues. Germline loops: CDR1 MDHEN, CDR2 SYDVKM. With 5 bases removed from V and 10 bases from J, the gap between germline ends came to 12 bases. The CDR3 DNA is TGTGCCAGCAGTACCGGGGTCAACGAGCAGTTCTTC. It translates to CASSTGVNEQFF. Filled out from reference TRBV28 and TRBJ2-1, the complete variable domain reads DVKVTQSSRYLVKRTGEKVFLECVQDMDHENMFWYRQDPGLGLRLIYFSYDVKMKEKGDIPEGYSVSREKKERFSLILESASTNQTSMYLCASSTGVNEQFFGPGTRLTVL.

DNA of the CDR3: TGTGCCAGCAGCCAGGCCGGGACAGGGGGCACTGAAGCTTTCTTT. Amino acids: CASSQAGTGGTEAFF. The V call is TRBV16, the J call TRBJ1-1; the match to TRBD1 covers 11 bases. V gave up 3 bases and J gave up 4 bases; unmatched junction bases: 4. Germline V lookup: CDR1 KGHSY, CDR2 FQNENV. The CDR3 loop spans 15 amino acids. The whole variable domain, remainder taken from reference TRBV16 and TRBJ1-1, is GEEVAQTPKHLVRGEGQKAKLYCAPIKGHSYVFWYQQVLKNEFKFLISFQNENVFDETGMPKERFSAKCLPNSPCSLEIQATKLEDSAVYFCASSQAGTGGTEAFFGQGTRLTVV.

In its sample, this clone was seen a few times. The chain joins TRBV2 to TRBJ1-1; the match to TRBD1 covers 7 bases. CDR1 SNHLY and CDR2 FYNNEI come from the germline V gene. V lost 6 bases, J lost 0 bases, and 1 base stayed unmatched. The CDR3 contains 13 residues. CDR3 amino acids: CASRGQMNTEAFF. CDR3 bases: TGTGCCAGCAGGGGACAGATGAACACTGAAGCTTTCTTT.

This chain connects TRBV7-2 to TRBJ1-1, with 7 bases that match TRBD1. J lost 4 bases, V lost 5 bases, and 10 bases had no gene match. The CDR3 is made up of 15 amino acids. Germline-derived CDR1 and CDR2 are SGHTA and FQGNSA. This CDR3 is CASSLRQGSGTEAFF. DNA of the CDR3: TGTGCCAGCAGCCTTAGACAGGGAAGCGGCACTGAAGCTTTCTTT.

This clone has only one observation. The chain has TRBV10-3 and TRBJ2-3, with 9 positions matching TRBD1. CDR1 is ENHRY, CDR2 SYGVKD, per germline. The CDR3 contains 16 residues. Trimming cost V 4 bases and J 0 bases; bases outside gene matches: 5. This chain's CDR3 is CAISGGQGWSTDTQYF. In DNA, the CDR3 is TGTGCCATCAGTGGGGGACAGGGATGGAGCACAGATACGCAGTATTTT.

The rearrangement links TRBV6-5 to TRBJ2-5; possibly TRBD2 for D (5 bases). Germline V lookup: CDR1 MNHEY, CDR2 SVGAGI. V gave up 3 bases and J gave up 4 bases, with 15 bases separating them. The CDR3 has 15 amino acids. The CDR3 here is CASSYELRDGETQYF. The DNA for the CDR3 is TGTGCCAGCAGTTATGAATTGAGGGATGGAGAGACCCAGTACTTC.

V usage is TRBV7-2 and J usage is TRBJ2-6; D perhaps matches TRBD2 (7 bases). The CDR3 is 13 amino acids. CDR1 and CDR2 from the germline V gene are SGHTA and FQGNSA. The ends were cut back, 11 bases at V and 2 bases at J, with 10 bases in the middle. The CDR3 DNA sequence: TGTGCCGGGAGGGGGGCTGGGGCCAACGTCCTGACTTTC. Translation: CAGRGAGANVLTF.

The gene calls are TRBV6-1 and TRBJ1-1, with D hard to call. From germline, CDR1 is MNHNS and CDR2 SASEGT. CDR3 length: 16 amino acids. With 4 bases removed from V and 1 base from J, the gap between germline ends came to 16 bases. Here the CDR3 reads CASSVDDLTGNTEAFF. The CDR3 DNA reads as TGTGCCAGCAGTGTAGACGACTTGACGGGGAACACTGAAGCTTTCTTT.

This clone turned up a few times. J is TRBJ1-4 and V is TRBV25-1, with D unclear. V was shortened by 3 bases and J by 8 bases, with 7 bases between the two germline ends. The CDR3 is 12 residues long. Per germline, CDR1 MGHDK and CDR2 SYGVNS. CDR3 sequence: CASSDRREKLFF. Written as DNA, the CDR3 is TGTGCCAGCAGTGACCGCCGGGAAAAACTGTTTTTT.

This chain uses TRBV29-1 with TRBJ1-6; TRBD1 is a possible D gene (5 bases). The CDR3 covers 14 residues. Germline CDR1 and CDR2: SQVTM and ANQGSEA. The V end was cut by 4 bases, the J end by 5 bases, with 12 bases between. The CDR3 loop reads CSVVFGGNNSPLHF. The CDR3 region has the DNA TGCAGCGTTGTGTTCGGGGGAAATAATTCACCCCTCCACTTT.

This clone was detected only a few times. The CDR3: CASSRGQGMTEAFF. The DNA of the CDR3 is TGTGCCAGTAGCCGAGGACAGGGGATGACTGAAGCTTTCTTT. The chain recombines TRBV19 with TRBJ1-1, with TRBD1 matching 9 bases. This CDR3 has 14 residues. Germline assignment: CDR1 LNHDA and CDR2 SQIVND (reference sequence). The trim removed 6 bases at V and 5 bases at J, leaving 7 bases unmatched.

The rearrangement links TRBV7-9 to TRBJ2-7, with TRBD1 as a possible D gene (5 bases). The CDR3 is 15 residues long. Trimming removed 3 bases at V and 3 bases at J, with 15 bases between. The germline V gene encodes CDR1 SEHNR and CDR2 FQNEAQ (reference sequence). CDR3 region: CASSLDTTSGYEQYF. The CDR3 DNA sequence: TGTGCCAGCAGCTTGGACACAACATCCGGCTACGAGCAGTACTTC.

This chain joins TRBV2 and TRBJ2-1; 16 bases fit TRBD2. V lost 5 bases to trimming and J lost 2 bases; unmatched junction nucleotides: 6. Per the germline V gene, CDR1 is SNHLY and CDR2 is FYNNEI. The CDR3 length is 18 residues. The CDR3 sequence is CASSSPGTSGRAYNEQFF. The CDR3 DNA follows: TGTGCCAGCAGTAGTCCCGGGACTAGCGGGAGGGCCTACAATGAGCAGTTCTTC.

The chain recombines TRBV19 with TRBJ1-1; 9 nucleotides align to TRBD1. In germline, CDR1 is LNHDA, CDR2 SQIVND (reference sequence). V shed 3 bases, J shed 1 base, and the junction held 0 bases outside the gene matches. CDR3 length: 14 amino acids. The chain's CDR3 is CASSMTGGNTEAFF. For the CDR3, the DNA is TGTGCCAGTAGTATGACAGGGGGGAACACTGAAGCTTTCTTT. The full variable domain, rest sourced from reference TRBV19 and TRBJ1-1, is DGGITQSPKYLFRKEGQNVTLSCEQNLNHDAMYWYRQDPGQGLRLIYYSQIVNDFQKGDIAEGYSVSREKKESFPLTVTSAQKNPTAFYLCASSMTGGNTEAFFGQGTRLTVV.

The chain recombines TRBV4-2 with TRBJ2-5; a weak D match, TRBD2 (6 bases). CDR3 length: 15 amino acids. Trimming stripped 2 bases from V and 5 bases from J, with 15 bases between. Germline CDR1 is LGHNA and CDR2 is YNFKEQ. CDR3 sequence: CASSQRRDSGETQYF. The CDR3 bases are TGTGCCAGCAGCCAACGGAGGGACTCGGGGGAGACCCAGTACTTC.

This clone was observed once. This chain connects TRBV6-6 to TRBJ2-1; 7 bases line up with TRBD2. The J segment lost 10 bases and the V segment lost 5 bases, leaving 11 bases of the junction unmatched. Germline V gene data show CDR1 as MNHNY and CDR2 as SVGAGI (reference sequence). The CDR3 totals 14 residues. In DNA, the CDR3 is TGTGCCAGCAGTACGACCGGGACTACCAACGAGCAGTTCTTC. Translation gives CASSTTGTTNEQFF.

V is TRBV2 and J is TRBJ1-4; the match to TRBD1 covers 8 bases. The CDR3 is 16 amino acids. Germline V gene lookup returns CDR1 SNHLY and CDR2 FYNNEI. With 4 bases clipped from V and 4 bases from J, the junction kept 8 bases outside the gene matches. The DNA for the CDR3 is TGTGCCAGCAGTGGGCGCTACAGGGGGGGTAATGAAAAACTGTTTTTT. Protein sequence: CASSGRYRGGNEKLFF.

The V gene is TRBV14, the J gene TRBJ2-2; 7 bases fit TRBD2. Unmatched junction bases numbered 4, after V lost 4 bases and J lost 5 bases. The CDR3 sequence is 14 residues long. Germline CDR1 reads SGHDN; CDR2 reads FVKESK. CDR3 DNA sequence: TGTGCCAGCAGCCGGGACTACAGAACCGGGGAGCTGTTTTTT. Translation: CASSRDYRTGELFF.